This T cell receptor beta chain originates from a study of T cell repertoires in cytomegalovirus infection. TCRdb reanalysed the reads using MiXCR and keeps one entry per CDR3 protein. The table has some 220,000 distinct CDR3 sequences, approximately 6.7% seen once. Ten or more counts support this clonotype. CDR1 is SGHNT, CDR2 YYREEE, per germline (reference sequence). V was cut by 2 bases and J by 4 bases, with 12 bases left in between. The CDR3 has 14 residues. The chain couples TRBV5-4 to TRBJ2-5; possible D gene TRBD2, 5 bases. The sequence was collected from a human donor in good health (CMV status not recorded). Some clones in this sample may be carry-over from other donors' samples. The sample consisted of PBMCs. Here the CDR3 DNA reads TGTGCCAGCAGCTTTCAAGCTAGCAGAGAGACCCAGTACTTC. As protein: CASSFQASRETQYF.